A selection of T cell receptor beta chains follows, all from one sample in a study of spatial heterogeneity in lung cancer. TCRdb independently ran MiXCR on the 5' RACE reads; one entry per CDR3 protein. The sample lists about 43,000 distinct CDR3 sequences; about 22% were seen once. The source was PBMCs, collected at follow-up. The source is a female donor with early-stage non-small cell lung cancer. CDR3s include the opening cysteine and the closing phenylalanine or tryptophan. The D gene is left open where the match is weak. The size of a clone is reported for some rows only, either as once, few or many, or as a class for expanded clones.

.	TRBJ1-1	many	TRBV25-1	CASTLSGEAFF	TGTGCCAGCACTCTCTCGGGGGAAGCTTTCTTT
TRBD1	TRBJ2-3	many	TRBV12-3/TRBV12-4	CASSLTGTGTDTQYF	TGTGCCAGCAGCCTCACCGGGACAGGGACAGATACGCAGTATTTT
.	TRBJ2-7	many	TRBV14	CASSQLAFYEQYF	TGTGCCAGCAGCCAGCTAGCATTCTACGAGCAGTACTTC
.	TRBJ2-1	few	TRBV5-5	CASSLGGDYNEQFF	TGTGCCAGCAGCTTGGGGGGCGACTACAATGAGCAGTTCTTC
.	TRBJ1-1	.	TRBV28	CASRQYMNTEAFF	TGTGCCAGCCGACAGTACATGAACACTGAAGCTTTCTTT
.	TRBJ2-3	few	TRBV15	CATSRGEGEVGGLTDTQYF	TGTGCCACCAGCAGAGGGGAGGGAGAGGTCGGGGGCCTCACAGATACGCAGTATTTT
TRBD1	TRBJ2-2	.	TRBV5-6	CASSMTGAGELFF	TGTGCCAGCAGCATGACAGGGGCGGGGGAGCTGTTTTTT
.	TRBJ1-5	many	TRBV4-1	CASSQDLTGRGNQPQHF	TGCGCCAGCAGCCAAGATCTCACAGGGAGGGGCAATCAGCCCCAGCATTTT
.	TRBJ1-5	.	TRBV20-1	CSARDTYHQPQHF	TGCAGTGCTAGAGATACGTACCATCAGCCCCAGCATTTT
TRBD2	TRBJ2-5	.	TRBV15	CVTSKAGVGETQYF	TGTGTCACCAGCAAAGCGGGGGTTGGAGAGACCCAGTACTTC
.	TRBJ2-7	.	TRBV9	CASSVLRGEQYF	TGTGCCAGCAGCGTACTTAGAGGCGAGCAGTACTTC
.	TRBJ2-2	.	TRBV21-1	CASSEQSTGELFF	TGTGCCAGCAGCGAACAAAGCACCGGGGAGCTGTTTTTT
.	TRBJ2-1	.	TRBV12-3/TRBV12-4	CATSESSSYNEQFF	TGTGCCACCTCAGAGAGCAGCTCCTACAATGAGCAGTTCTTC
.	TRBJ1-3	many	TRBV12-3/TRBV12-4	CASSPGNTIYF	TGTGCCAGCAGTCCGGGAAACACCATATATTTT
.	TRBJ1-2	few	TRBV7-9	CASSRRGGRYGYTF	TGTGCCAGCAGCCGTAGGGGGGGTCGCTATGGCTACACCTTC
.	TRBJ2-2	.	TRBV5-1	CASSPGVTTGELFF	TGCGCCAGCAGTCCAGGGGTTACCACCGGGGAGCTGTTTTTT
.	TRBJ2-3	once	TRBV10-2	CASSRDITDTQYF	TGCGCCAGCAGTCGGGACATCACAGATACGCAGTATTTT
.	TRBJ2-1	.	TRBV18	CASSPLSGTPKADEQFF	TGTGCCAGCTCACCACTCTCTGGGACCCCGAAGGCCGATGAGCAGTTCTTC
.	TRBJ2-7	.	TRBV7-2	CASSLGHHYEQYF	TGTGCCAGCAGCTTAGGGCACCACTACGAGCAGTACTTC
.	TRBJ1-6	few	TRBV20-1	CSARTDYNSPLHF	TGCAGTGCTAGAACAGACTATAATTCACCCCTCCACTTT
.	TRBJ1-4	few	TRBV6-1	CALRVATNEKLFF	TGTGCCTTACGAGTAGCAACTAATGAAAAACTGTTTTTT
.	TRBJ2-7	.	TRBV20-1	CSALLGEEQYF	TGCAGTGCCCTACTTGGGGAAGAGCAGTACTTC
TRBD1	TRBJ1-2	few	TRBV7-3	CASSPGGTYGYTF	TGTGCCAGCAGCCCAGGGGGGACCTATGGCTACACCTTC
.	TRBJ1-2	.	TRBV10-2	CASSETPGINYGYTF	TGCGCCAGCAGTGAAACTCCGGGGATTAACTATGGCTACACCTTC
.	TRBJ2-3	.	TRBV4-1	CASSQAGPPDTQYF	TGCGCCAGCAGCCAAGCGGGTCCACCAGATACGCAGTATTTT
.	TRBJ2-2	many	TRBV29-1	CSVSTGGVPGELFF	TGCAGCGTCTCAACAGGGGGGGTTCCCGGGGAGCTGTTTTTT
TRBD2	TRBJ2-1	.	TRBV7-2	CASRPYDSGNTYNEQFF	TGTGCCAGCCGACCATACGATAGCGGGAATACCTACAATGAGCAGTTCTTC
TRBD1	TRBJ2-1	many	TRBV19	CASRTGALNEQFF	TGTGCCAGTCGAACAGGGGCCCTCAATGAGCAGTTCTTC